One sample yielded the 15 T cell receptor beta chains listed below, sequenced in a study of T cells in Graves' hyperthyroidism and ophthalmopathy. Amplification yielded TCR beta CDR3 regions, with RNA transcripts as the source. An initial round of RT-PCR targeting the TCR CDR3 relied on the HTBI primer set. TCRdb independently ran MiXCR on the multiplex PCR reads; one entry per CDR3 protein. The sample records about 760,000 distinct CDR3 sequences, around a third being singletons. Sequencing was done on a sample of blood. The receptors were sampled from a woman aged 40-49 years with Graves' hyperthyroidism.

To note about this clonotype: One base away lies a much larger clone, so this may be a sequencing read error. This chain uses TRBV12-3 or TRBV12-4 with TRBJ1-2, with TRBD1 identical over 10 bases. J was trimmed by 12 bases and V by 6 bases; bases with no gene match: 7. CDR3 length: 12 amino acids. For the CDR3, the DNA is TGTGCCAGCAGCAGTGGACAGGGGGGCCACACCTTC. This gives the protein CASSSGQGGHTF.

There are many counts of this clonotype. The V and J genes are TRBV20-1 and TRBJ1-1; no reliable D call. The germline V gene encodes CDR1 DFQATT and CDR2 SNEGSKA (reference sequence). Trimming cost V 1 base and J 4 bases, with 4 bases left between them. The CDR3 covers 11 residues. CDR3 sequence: CSARGLTEAFF. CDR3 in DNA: TGCAGTGCTAGAGGGCTCACTGAAGCTTTCTTT.

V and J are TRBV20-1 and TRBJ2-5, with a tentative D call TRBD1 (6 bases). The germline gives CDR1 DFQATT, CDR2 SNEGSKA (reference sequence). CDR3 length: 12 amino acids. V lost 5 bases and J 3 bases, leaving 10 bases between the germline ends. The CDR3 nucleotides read TGCAGTGCTGCGCAGGGGAAAGAGACCCAGTACTTC. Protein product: CSAAQGKETQYF.

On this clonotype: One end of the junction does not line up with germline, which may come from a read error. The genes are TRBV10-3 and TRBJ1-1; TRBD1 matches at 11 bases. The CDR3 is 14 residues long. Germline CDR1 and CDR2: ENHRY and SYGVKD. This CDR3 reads CAVSERDRGTEAFF. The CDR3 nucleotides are TGTGCCGTCAGTGAGAGGGACAGGGGGACTGAAGCTTTCTTT.

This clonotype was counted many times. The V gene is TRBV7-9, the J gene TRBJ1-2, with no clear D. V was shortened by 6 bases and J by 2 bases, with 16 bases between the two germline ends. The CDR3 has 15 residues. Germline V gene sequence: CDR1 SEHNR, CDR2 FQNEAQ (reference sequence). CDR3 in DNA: TGTGCCAGCAGTTCTGTGCGGGGATTGAACTATGGCTACACCTTC. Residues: CASSSVRGLNYGYTF. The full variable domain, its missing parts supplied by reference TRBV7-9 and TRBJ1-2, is DTGVSQNPRHKITKRGQNVTFRCDPISEHNRLYWYRQTLGQGPEFLTYFQNEAQLEKSRLLSDRFSAERPKGSFSTLEIQRTEQGDSAMYLCASSSVRGLNYGYTFGSGTRLTVV.

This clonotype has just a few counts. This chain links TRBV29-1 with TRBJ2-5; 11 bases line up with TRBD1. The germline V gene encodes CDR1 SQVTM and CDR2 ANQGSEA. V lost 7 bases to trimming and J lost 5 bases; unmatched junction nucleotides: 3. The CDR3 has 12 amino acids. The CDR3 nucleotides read TGCAGCGCCGGGACAGGGGGGGAGACCCAGTACTTC. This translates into CSAGTGGETQYF.

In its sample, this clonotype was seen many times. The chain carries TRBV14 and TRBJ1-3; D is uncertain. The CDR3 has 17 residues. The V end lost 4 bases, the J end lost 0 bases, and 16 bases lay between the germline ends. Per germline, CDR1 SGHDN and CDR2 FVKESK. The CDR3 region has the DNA TGTGCCAGCAGCCCCGCAGGCCGCCTCGACTCTGGAAACACCATATATTTT. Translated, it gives CASSPAGRLDSGNTIYF.

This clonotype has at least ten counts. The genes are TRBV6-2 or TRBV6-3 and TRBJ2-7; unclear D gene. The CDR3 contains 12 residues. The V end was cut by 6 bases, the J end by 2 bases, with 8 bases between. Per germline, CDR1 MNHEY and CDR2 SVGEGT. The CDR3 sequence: CASSRSPYEQYF. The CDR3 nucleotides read TGTGCCAGCAGCCGGAGCCCCTACGAGCAGTACTTC.

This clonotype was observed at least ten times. CDR3 loop: CASSLLPLNTEAFF. The CDR3 nucleotides are TGTGCCAGCAGCCTCTTGCCTCTTAACACTGAAGCTTTCTTT. This chain connects TRBV7-2 to TRBJ1-1; D remains ambiguous. Germline V gives CDR1 SGHTA, CDR2 FQGNSA. This CDR3 is built from 14 residues. Deletions cut 5 bases from V and 2 bases from J, with 12 bases between.

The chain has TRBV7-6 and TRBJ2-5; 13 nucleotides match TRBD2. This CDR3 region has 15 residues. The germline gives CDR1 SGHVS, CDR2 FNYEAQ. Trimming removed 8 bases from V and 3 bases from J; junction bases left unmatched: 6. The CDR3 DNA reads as TGTGCCAGCGGAGAGGGACTAGCGGGGAAAGAGACCCAGTACTTC. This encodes CASGEGLAGKETQYF.

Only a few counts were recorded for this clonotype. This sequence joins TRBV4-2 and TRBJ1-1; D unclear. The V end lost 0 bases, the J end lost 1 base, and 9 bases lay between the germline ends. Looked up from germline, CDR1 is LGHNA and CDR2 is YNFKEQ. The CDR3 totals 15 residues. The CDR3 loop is CASSQDSGGNTEAFF. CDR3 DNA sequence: TGTGCCAGCAGCCAAGATTCGGGAGGGAACACTGAAGCTTTCTTT.

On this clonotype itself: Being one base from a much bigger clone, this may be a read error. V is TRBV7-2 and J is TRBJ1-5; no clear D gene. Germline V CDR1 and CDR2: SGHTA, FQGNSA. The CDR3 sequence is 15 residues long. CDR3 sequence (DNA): TGTGCCGGCAGCTTATTATTGGATAGCAATCAGCCCCAGCATTTT. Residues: CAGSLLLDSNQPQHF.

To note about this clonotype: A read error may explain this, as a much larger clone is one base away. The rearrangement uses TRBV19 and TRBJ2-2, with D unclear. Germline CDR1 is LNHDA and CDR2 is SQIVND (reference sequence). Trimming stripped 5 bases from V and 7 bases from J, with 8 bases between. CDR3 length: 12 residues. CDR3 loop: CASSGWSGELFF. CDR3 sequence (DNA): TGTGCCAGTAGTGGGTGGAGCGGGGAGCTGTTTTTT.

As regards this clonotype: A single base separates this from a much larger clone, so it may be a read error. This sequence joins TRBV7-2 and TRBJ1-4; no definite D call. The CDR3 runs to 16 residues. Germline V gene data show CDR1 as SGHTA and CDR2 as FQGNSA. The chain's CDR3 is CASSFMSRRPNEKLLF. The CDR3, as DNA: TGTGCCAGCAGCTTTATGTCCCGACGGCCGAATGAAAAACTGCTTTTT. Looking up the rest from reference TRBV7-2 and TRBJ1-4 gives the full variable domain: GAGVSQSPSNKVTEKGKDVELRCDPISGHTALYWYRQSLGQGLEFLIYFQGNSAPDKSGLPSDRFSAERTGGSVSTLTIQRTQQEDSAVYLCASSFMSRRPNEKLLFGSGTQLSVL.

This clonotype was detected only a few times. This chain's CDR3 is CASTLSGTGQPQHF. In DNA form, the CDR3 reads TGTGCCAGCACCCTATCCGGGACTGGGCAGCCCCAGCATTTT. The rearrangement links TRBV12-3 or TRBV12-4 to TRBJ1-5; possibly TRBD1 for D (5 bases). The CDR3 totals 14 residues. Trimming shortened V by 7 bases and J by 7 bases, and 17 bases separated the two germline ends.